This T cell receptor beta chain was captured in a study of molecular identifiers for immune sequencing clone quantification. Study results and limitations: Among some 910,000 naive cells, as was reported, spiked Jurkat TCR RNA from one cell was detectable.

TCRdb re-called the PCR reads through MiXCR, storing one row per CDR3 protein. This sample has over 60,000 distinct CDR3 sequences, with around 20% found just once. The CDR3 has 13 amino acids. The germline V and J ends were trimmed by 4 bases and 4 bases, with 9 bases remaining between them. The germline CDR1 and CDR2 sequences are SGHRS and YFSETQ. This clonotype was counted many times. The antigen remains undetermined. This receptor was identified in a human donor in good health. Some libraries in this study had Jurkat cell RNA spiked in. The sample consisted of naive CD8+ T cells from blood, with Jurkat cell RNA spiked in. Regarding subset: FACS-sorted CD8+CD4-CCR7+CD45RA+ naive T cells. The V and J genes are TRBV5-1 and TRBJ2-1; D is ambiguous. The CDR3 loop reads CASSTSSYNEQFF. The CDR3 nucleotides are TGCGCCAGCAGCACCTCATCGTACAATGAGCAGTTCTTC. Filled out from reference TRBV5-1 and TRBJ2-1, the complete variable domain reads KAGVTQTPRYLIKTRGQQVTLSCSPISGHRSVSWYQQTPGQGLQFLFEYFSETQRNKGNFPGRFSGRQFSNSRSEMNVSTLELGDSALYLCASSTSSYNEQFFGPGTRLTVL.